Each of the 8 T cell receptor beta chains below was sequenced from the same sample in a study of shared clonotypes between healthy human individuals. Repertoires were generated with immunoSEQ multiplex PCR, while TCRdb's copy carries only in-frame clones and drops some. Of about 2.3 million clones in the sample, about 90% were seen once. What was sequenced was naive CD4+ T cells from PBMCs. This sample's subset: CD45RA+ positively selected. The receptors originated from a man aged 18 to 29 in good health. Some clones in this sample may be carry-over from other donors' samples.

This clone was observed a handful of times. The genes are TRBV2 and TRBJ2-1; the match to TRBD2 covers 9 bases. The CDR3 runs to 14 residues. The V and J ends lost 9 bases and 9 bases, in that order; junction bases with no gene match: 12. The germline V gene encodes CDR1 SNHLY and CDR2 FYNNEI. For the CDR3, the DNA is TGTGCCAGTCAGGCTAGCGGGGTGCAGGGTGAGCAGTTCTTC. Amino acid sequence: CASQASGVQGEQFF. The variable domain in full, completed from reference TRBV2 and TRBJ2-1, reads EPEVTQTPSHQVTQMGQEVILRCVPISNHLYFYWYRQILGQKVEFLVSFYNNEISEKSEIFDDQFSVERPDGSNFTLKIRSTKLEDSAMYFCASQASGVQGEQFFGPGTRLTVL.

The genes are TRBV7-9 and TRBJ2-5; D may be TRBD1 or TRBD2 (6 bases each). Germline V lookup: CDR1 SEHNR, CDR2 FQNEAQ (reference sequence). The V end was cut by 3 bases, the J end by 0 bases, with 8 bases between. This CDR3 region has 14 residues. CDR3 nucleotides: TGTGCCAGCAGCTTGGGGGGCAACCAAGAGACCCAGTACTTC. Amino acids: CASSLGGNQETQYF.

As to this clone: Other DNA sequences within the sample encode an identical CDR3. This chain connects TRBV28 to TRBJ1-5, with TRBD1 identical over 8 bases. The CDR3 consists of 15 residues. J lost 2 bases, V lost 5 bases, and 5 bases had no gene match. Per germline, CDR1 MDHEN and CDR2 SYDVKM. The CDR3 protein is CASSPTGGGNQPQHF. In DNA, the CDR3 is TGTGCCAGCAGTCCCACAGGGGGTGGCAATCAGCCCCAGCATTTT.

The chain combines TRBV10-3 with TRBJ2-1, with 16 bases fitting TRBD2. The trim removed 7 bases at V and 0 bases at J, leaving 12 bases unmatched. The CDR3 is made up of 20 amino acids. Germline CDR1 ENHRY, CDR2 SYGVKD. CDR3 DNA: TGTGCCATCAAAGAGGGATCCGGGACTAGCGGGAGGGCCTCCTACAATGAGCAGTTCTTC. It is translated as CAIKEGSGTSGRASYNEQFF.

This chain links TRBV27 with TRBJ2-1; TRBD1 matches at 9 bases. From germline, CDR1 is MNHEY and CDR2 SMNVEV (reference sequence). J lost 6 bases, V lost 1 base, and 13 bases had no gene match. This CDR3 is built from 18 residues. This CDR3 is CASSLFFRGQGESNEQFF. DNA of the CDR3: TGTGCCAGCAGTTTATTTTTTCGGGGACAGGGAGAGAGCAATGAGCAGTTCTTC.

With regard to this clone: The same CDR3 arises from other DNA sequences in this sample as well. This rearrangement joins TRBV5-1 to TRBJ2-5; weak D call: TRBD1 (6 bases). The CDR3 is 14 residues long. The V end was cut by 0 bases, the J end by 4 bases, with 10 bases between. In germline, CDR1 is SGHRS, CDR2 YFSETQ. CDR3 bases: TGCGCCAGCAGCTTGGAACAGGGTAGAGAGACCCAGTACTTC. Residues: CASSLEQGRETQYF.

The chain uses TRBV5-8 and TRBJ1-5, with D unresolved. The length of the CDR3 is 11 residues. Trimming removed 1 base at V and 11 bases at J, with 7 bases between. Germline V gene sequence: CDR1 SGHTS, CDR2 YDEGEE. The CDR3 coding sequence is TGTGCCAGCAGCTTGACCCCATCCCAGCATTTT. Its translation is CASSLTPSQHF.

The chain links TRBV20-1 to TRBJ1-4; unclear D gene. The CDR3 totals 11 residues. The V end lost 6 bases, the J end lost 6 bases, and 8 bases lay between the germline ends. Per the germline V gene, CDR1 is DFQATT and CDR2 is SNEGSKA (reference sequence). This CDR3 is CSAIGHEKLFF. The CDR3, as DNA: TGCAGTGCCATTGGGCATGAAAAACTGTTTTTT.